These T cell receptor beta chains were read from a single sample in a study of tumor-infiltrating lymphocytes in localized non-small cell lung cancer. The method was immunoSEQ multiplex PCR; TCRdb's version includes in-frame clones alone and lacks a portion of them. The table records about 7,100 clones, 64% of them present only once. The source material was uninvolved lung tissue not adjacent to the tumor. Receptors originate from a human donor with non-small cell lung cancer. Both conserved end residues are part of each CDR3.

V: TRBV19; J: TRBJ1-3; CDR3: CASSLQVSGNTIYF
V: TRBV30; J: TRBJ1-6; CDR3: CAWSGVPNSPLHF
V: TRBV30; J: TRBJ2-1; CDR3: CAWDLPGLAGGRNEQFF
V: TRBV4-2; J: TRBJ1-2; CDR3: CASSRPDRSNYGYTF
V: TRBV19; J: TRBJ2-3; CDR3: CASSITQGWADTQYF
V: TRBV6-5; J: TRBJ2-7; CDR3: CASSYGGLGSSYEQYF
V: TRBV30; J: TRBJ2-3; CDR3: CAWSVFTADTQYF
V: TRBV7-9; J: TRBJ2-7; CDR3: CASSPTRQANNEQYF
V: TRBV6-5; J: TRBJ1-2; CDR3: CASRRQDFGGYTF
V: TRBV4-2; J: TRBJ1-2; CDR3: CASSREYSDSNYGYTF
V: TRBV5-4; J: TRBJ2-1; CDR3: CASSLGVYNEQFF
V: TRBV6-5; J: TRBJ1-1; CDR3: CASSDTGTTEAFF
V: TRBV7-2; J: TRBJ2-3; CDR3: CASSLVLLDADTQYF
V: TRBV14; J: TRBJ1-2; CDR3: CASSQDRTAYGYTF
V: TRBV19; J: TRBJ2-5; CDR3: CASKRDSSQETQYF
V: TRBV6-5; J: TRBJ2-7; CDR3: CASSYSNGGYEQYF
V: TRBV30; J: TRBJ2-1; CDR3: CALMEGALYNEQFF
V: TRBV6-5; J: TRBJ1-2; CDR3: CASRGDRDRDGYTF
V: TRBV5-1; J: TRBJ2-5; CDR3: CASSWTGGYQETQYF
V: TRBV5-1; J: TRBJ2-2; CDR3: CASSLARVGNTGELFF
V: TRBV9; J: TRBJ1-2; CDR3: CASSVLQGEGNYGYTF
V: TRBV7-2; J: TRBJ1-1; CDR3: CASRTKDGRTEAFF
V: TRBV29-1; J: TRBJ1-2; CDR3: CSVGTGYGYTF
V: TRBV25-1; J: TRBJ2-3; CDR3: CASSGGIGTANTDTQYF
V: TRBV10-2; J: TRBJ1-1; CDR3: CASSEGDTAFF
V: TRBV29-1; J: TRBJ1-1; CDR3: CSVPGTGGGGTEAFF
V: TRBV11-2; J: TRBJ2-7; CDR3: CASSTHSMGEQYF
V: TRBV19; J: TRBJ2-5; CDR3: CASSPGTGRETQYF
V: TRBV2; J: TRBJ1-1; CDR3: CASNIGGQLVTEAFF
V: TRBV7-8; J: TRBJ1-1; CDR3: CASSLAKGVNTEAFF
V: TRBV6-6; J: TRBJ2-2; CDR3: CASRAGGDTGELFF
V: TRBV6-6; J: TRBJ1-1; CDR3: CASSTWDRLNTEAFF
V: TRBV23-1; J: TRBJ1-3; CDR3: CASSHSPGSGGNTIYF
V: TRBV30; J: TRBJ2-1; CDR3: CAWSLGRQDYNEQFF
V: TRBV2; J: TRBJ1-1; CDR3: CASSDPRGFRTEAFF
V: TRBV4-3; J: TRBJ2-7; CDR3: CASSRRDRDDEQYF
V: TRBV7-9; J: TRBJ2-2; CDR3: CASTTDRVSGELFF
V: TRBV30; J: TRBJ1-5; CDR3: CAWSATGGHQPQHF
V: TRBV6-1; J: TRBJ2-1; CDR3: CASSEYQGAAGEQFF
V: TRBV6-1; J: TRBJ1-5; CDR3: CASSAQGFSNQPQHF
V: TRBV9; J: TRBJ1-5; CDR3: CASSVEPGLKPQHF
V: TRBV29-1; J: TRBJ1-1; CDR3: CSVARTGGGNTEAFF
V: TRBV7-9; J: TRBJ2-7; CDR3: CLVAGGYEQYF
V: TRBV7-8; J: TRBJ2-7; CDR3: CASSSQVGQGAKNEQYF
V: TRBV5-8; J: TRBJ1-5; CDR3: CASSLSNQPQHF
V: TRBV30; J: TRBJ1-1; CDR3: CAWAPLRGRSTEAFF
V: TRBV5-6; J: TRBJ1-1; CDR3: CASSLLSTEAFF
V: TRBV27; J: TRBJ2-1; CDR3: CASSLPPRAGEQFF
V: TRBV27; J: TRBJ2-1; CDR3: CASSFVSGNLAYNEQFF
V: TRBV4-2; J: TRBJ1-2; CDR3: CASSPERNYGYTF
V: TRBV6-5; J: TRBJ2-1; CDR3: CASRTPDRQQFF
V: TRBV5-1; J: TRBJ2-2; CDR3: CASSRLEAGELFF
V: TRBV19; J: TRBJ1-6; CDR3: CASRKSDRDNSPLHF
V: TRBV5-1; J: TRBJ1-1; CDR3: CASSSQGSNTEAFF
V: TRBV6-5; J: TRBJ1-1; CDR3: CASSYGQGDAFF
V: TRBV29-1; J: TRBJ1-1; CDR3: CSAIYSEAFF
V: TRBV11-3; J: TRBJ2-7; CDR3: CASRPSAGSYEQYF
V: TRBV2; J: TRBJ2-7; CDR3: CASSDVMSSGTGVYEQYF
V: TRBV7-7; J: TRBJ2-3; CDR3: CASSLDAASTDTQYF
V: TRBV6-1; J: TRBJ1-5; CDR3: CASSEAWGGPGQPQHF